Described below is a single T cell receptor beta chain sequence and its context. These data are taken from a study of cytomegalovirus exposure and HLA in healthy donors. The primer mix had 60 Vbeta and 13 Jbeta primers. Measured with immunoSEQ multiplex PCR; TCRdb has only the in-frame clones, and not every one. In the table there are over 250,000 clones, about nine tenths of which are singletons. Sequencing was performed on PBMCs. The clonotype comes from a man aged 40-49 years in good health and CMV-seropositive.

CDR3: CASSPGQGQFPSNYGYTF. CDR3 coding DNA: TGTGCCAGCAGTCCCGGACAGGGTCAGTTCCCCTCCAACTATGGCTACACCTTC. This chain links TRBV27 with TRBJ1-2, with 8 bases identical to TRBD1. Trimming cost V 5 bases and J 2 bases; bases outside gene matches: 16. Per the germline V gene, CDR1 is MNHEY and CDR2 is SMNVEV (reference sequence). The CDR3 is 18 amino acids.